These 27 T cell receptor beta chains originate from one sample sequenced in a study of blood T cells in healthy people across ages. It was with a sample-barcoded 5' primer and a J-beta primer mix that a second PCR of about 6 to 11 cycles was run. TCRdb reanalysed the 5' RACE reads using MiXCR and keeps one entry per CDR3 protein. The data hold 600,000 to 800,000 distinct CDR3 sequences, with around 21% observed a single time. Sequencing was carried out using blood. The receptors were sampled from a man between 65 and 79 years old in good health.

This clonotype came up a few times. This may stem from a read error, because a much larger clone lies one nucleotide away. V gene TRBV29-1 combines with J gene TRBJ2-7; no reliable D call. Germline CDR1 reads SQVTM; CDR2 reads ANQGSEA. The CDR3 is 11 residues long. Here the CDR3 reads CRVGHSYEQYF. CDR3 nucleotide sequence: TGCCGCGTGGGCCACTCCTACGAGCAGTACTTC.

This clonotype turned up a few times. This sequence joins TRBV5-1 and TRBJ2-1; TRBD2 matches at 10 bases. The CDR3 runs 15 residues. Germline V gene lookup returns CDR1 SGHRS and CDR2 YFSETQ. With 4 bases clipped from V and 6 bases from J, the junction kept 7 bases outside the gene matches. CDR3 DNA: TGCGCCAGCAGCGCTCTAGCGGGAGTTGGCAATGAGCAGTTCTTC. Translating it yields CASSALAGVGNEQFF.

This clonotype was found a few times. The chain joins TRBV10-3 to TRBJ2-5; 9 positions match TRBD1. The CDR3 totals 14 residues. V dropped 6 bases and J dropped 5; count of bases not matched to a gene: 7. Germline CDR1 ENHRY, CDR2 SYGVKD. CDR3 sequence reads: CAIREQGAGETQYF. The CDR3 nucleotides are TGTGCCATCAGGGAACAGGGGGCCGGGGAGACCCAGTACTTC.

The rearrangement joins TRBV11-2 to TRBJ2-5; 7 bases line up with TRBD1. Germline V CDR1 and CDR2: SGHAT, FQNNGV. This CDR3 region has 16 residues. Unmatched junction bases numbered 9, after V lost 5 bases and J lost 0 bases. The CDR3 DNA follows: TGTGCCAGCAGCCGACAGGGCTCTTGGTACCAAGAGACCCAGTACTTC. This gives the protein CASSRQGSWYQETQYF.

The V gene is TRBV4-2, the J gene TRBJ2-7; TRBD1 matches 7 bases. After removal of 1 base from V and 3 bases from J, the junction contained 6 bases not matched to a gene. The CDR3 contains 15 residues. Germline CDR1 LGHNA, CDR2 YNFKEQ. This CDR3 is CASSQGGGADYEQYF. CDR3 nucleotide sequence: TGTGCCAGCAGCCAAGGAGGGGGCGCGGACTACGAGCAGTACTTC.

CDR3 residues: CSAREQTNSNQPQHF. The CDR3 region has the DNA TGCAGTGCTAGAGAACAGACGAATAGCAATCAGCCCCAGCATTTT. The gene calls are TRBV20-1 and TRBJ1-5; no clear D gene. Germline V gene data show CDR1 as DFQATT and CDR2 as SNEGSKA (reference sequence). Deletions cut 0 bases from V and 0 bases from J, with 9 bases between. The CDR3 length is 15 residues.

CDR3 nucleotides: TGTGCCATCAGTGATCCCTCTGGGGCCAACGTCCTGACTTTC. Encoded protein: CAISDPSGANVLTF. This sequence joins TRBV10-3 and TRBJ2-6; no firm D call. Germline V CDR1 and CDR2: ENHRY, SYGVKD. Trimming shortened V by 3 bases and J by 0 bases, and 3 bases separated the two germline ends. This CDR3 comprises 14 residues.

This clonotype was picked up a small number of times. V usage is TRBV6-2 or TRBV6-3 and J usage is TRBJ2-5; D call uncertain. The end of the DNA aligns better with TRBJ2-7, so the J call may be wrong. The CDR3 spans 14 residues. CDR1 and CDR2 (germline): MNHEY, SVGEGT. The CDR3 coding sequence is TGTGCCAGCAGACTGGACGGATTGAGTTACGAGCAGTACTTC. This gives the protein CASRLDGLSYEQYF.

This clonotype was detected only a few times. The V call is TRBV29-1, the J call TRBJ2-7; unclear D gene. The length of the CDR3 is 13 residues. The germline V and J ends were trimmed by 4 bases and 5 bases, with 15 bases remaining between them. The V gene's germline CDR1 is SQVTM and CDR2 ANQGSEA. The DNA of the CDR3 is TGCAGCGTTGCAAGAGTGGTGGGTGACGAGCAGTACTTC. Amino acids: CSVARVVGDEQYF.

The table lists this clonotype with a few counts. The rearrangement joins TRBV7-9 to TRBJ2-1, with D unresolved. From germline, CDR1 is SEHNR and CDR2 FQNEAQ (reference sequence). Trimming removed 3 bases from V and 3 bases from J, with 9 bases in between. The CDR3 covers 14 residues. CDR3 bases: TGTGCCAGCAGCTTTCAAGCTGTCTACAATGAGCAGTTCTTC. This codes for CASSFQAVYNEQFF.

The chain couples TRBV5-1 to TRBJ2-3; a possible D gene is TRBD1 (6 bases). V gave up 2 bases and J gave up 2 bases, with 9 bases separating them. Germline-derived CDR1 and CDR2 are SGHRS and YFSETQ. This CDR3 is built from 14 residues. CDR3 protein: CASSFRQDTDTQYF. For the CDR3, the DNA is TGCGCCAGCAGCTTCAGACAGGACACAGATACGCAGTATTTT.

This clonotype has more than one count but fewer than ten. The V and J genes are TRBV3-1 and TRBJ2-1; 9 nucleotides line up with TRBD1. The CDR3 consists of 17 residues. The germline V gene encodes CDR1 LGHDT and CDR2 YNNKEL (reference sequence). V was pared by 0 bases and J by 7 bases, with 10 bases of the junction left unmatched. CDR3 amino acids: CASSQERRQGGRNEQFF. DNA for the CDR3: TGTGCCAGCAGCCAAGAACGGAGACAGGGGGGAAGGAATGAGCAGTTCTTC.

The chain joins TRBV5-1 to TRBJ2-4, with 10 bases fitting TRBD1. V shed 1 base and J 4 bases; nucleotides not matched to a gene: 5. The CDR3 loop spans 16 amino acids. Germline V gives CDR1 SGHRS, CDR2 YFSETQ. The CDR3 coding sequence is TGCGCCAGCAGCTTGATCGGGACAGGGGAAAAAAACATTCAGTACTTC. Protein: CASSLIGTGEKNIQYF.

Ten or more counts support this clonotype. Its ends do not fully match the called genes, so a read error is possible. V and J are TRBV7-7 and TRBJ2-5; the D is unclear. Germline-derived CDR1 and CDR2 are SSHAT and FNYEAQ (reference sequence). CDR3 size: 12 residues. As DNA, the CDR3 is TGTGCTAGCAGCCCTGGGAAGGGGACCCAGTACTTC. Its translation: CASSPGKGTQYF.

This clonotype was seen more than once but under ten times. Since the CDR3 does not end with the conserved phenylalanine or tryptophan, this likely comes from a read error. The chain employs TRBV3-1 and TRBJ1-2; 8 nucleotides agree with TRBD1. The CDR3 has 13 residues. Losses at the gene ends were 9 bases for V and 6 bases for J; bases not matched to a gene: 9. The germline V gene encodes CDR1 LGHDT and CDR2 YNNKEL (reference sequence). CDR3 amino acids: CASAGGAYDGYTL. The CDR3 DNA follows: TGTGCCAGTGCAGGGGGCGCGTACGATGGCTACACCCTC.

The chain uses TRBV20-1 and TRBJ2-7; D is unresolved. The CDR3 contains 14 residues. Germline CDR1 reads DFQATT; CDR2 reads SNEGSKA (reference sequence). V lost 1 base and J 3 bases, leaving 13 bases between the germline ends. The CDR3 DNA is TGCAGTGCTAGAGTTTCAGGCATCAACTACGAGCAGTACTTC. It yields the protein CSARVSGINYEQYF.

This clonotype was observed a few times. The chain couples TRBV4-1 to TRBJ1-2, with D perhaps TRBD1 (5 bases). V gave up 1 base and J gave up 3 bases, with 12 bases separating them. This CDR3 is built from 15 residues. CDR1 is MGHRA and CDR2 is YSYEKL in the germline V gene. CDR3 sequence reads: CASSQGTPWDYGYTF. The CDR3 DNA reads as TGCGCCAGCAGCCAAGGGACACCGTGGGACTATGGCTACACCTTC.

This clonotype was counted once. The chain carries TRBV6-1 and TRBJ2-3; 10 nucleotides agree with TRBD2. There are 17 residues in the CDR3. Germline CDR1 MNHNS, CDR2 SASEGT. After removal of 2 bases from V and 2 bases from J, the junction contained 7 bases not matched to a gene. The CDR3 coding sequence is TGTGCCAGCAGTGAACGACTAGCGGGCCTCAACACAGATACGCAGTATTTT. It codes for CASSERLAGLNTDTQYF.

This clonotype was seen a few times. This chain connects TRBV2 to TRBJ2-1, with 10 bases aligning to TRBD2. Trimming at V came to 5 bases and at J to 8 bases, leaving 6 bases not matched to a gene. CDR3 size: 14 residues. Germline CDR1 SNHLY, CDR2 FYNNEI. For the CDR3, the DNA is TGTGCCAGCAGTAATAGCGGGAGGTCGGATGAGCAGTTCTTC. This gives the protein CASSNSGRSDEQFF.

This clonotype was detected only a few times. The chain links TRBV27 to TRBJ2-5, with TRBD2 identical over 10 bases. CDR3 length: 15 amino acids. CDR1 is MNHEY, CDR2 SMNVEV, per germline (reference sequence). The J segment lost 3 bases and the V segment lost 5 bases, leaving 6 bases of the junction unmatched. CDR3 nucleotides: TGTGCCAGCAGTACTCATCTAGCGGGAGAAGAGACCCAGTACTTC. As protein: CASSTHLAGEETQYF.

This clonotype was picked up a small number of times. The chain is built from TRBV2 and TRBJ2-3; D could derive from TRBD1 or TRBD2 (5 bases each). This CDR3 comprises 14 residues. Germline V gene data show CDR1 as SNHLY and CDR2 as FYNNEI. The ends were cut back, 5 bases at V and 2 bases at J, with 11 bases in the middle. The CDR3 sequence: CASSRDQFTDTQYF. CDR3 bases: TGTGCCAGCAGTAGGGACCAATTCACAGATACGCAGTATTTT. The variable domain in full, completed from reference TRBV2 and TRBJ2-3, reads EPEVTQTPSHQVTQMGQEVILRCVPISNHLYFYWYRQILGQKVEFLVSFYNNEISEKSEIFDDQFSVERPDGSNFTLKIRSTKLEDSAMYFCASSRDQFTDTQYFGPGTRLTVL.

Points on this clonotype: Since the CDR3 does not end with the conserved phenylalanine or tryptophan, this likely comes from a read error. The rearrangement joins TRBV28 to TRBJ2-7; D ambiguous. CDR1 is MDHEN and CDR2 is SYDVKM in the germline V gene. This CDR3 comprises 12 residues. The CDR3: CASRASSYVQYS. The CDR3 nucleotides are TGTGCCAGCAGGGCATCTTCCTACGTGCAGTACTCC.

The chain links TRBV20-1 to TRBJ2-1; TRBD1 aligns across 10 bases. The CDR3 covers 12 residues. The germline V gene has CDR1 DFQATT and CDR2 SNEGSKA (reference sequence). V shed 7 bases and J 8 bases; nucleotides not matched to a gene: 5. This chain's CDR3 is CSVDRGRDEQFF. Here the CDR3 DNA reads TGCAGTGTCGACAGGGGGCGCGATGAGCAGTTCTTC.

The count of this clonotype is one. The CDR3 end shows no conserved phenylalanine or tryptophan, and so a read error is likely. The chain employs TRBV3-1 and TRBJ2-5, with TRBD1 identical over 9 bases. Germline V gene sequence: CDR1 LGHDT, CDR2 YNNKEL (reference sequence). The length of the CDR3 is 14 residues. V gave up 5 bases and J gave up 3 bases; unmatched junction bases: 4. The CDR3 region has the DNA TGTGCCAGCAGCTTACGGACAGGGGAAGAGACCCAGTACTCC. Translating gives CASSLRTGEETQYS.

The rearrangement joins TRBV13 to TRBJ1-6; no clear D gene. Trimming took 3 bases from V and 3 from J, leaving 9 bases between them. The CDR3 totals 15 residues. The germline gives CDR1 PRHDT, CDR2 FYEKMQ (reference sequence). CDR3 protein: CASSLGGIYNSPLHF. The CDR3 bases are TGTGCCAGCAGCTTGGGAGGGATCTATAATTCACCCCTCCACTTT.

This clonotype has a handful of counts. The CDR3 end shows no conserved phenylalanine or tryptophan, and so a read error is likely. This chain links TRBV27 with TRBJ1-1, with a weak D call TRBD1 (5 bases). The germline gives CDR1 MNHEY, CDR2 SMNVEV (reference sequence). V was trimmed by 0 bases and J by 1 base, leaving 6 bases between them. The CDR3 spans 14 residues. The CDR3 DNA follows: TGTGCCAGCAGTTTATCGAGGGGGAACACTGAAGCTTTCTCT. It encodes CASSLSRGNTEAFS.

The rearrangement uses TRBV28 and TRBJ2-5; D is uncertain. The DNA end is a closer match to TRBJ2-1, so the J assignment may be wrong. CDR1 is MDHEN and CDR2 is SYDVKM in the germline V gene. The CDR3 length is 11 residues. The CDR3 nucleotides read TGTGCCAGCAGGGGCCAGGTTGAGCAGTTCTTC. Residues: CASRGQVEQFF.